These 28 T cell receptor beta chains were all obtained from the same sample, sequenced in a study of T cell responses to AZD1222 COVID-19 vaccine (dated by TCRdb to the early 2020s). Libraries were built with the immunoSEQ multiplex PCR assay. TCRdb retrieved this table from immuneACCESS and kept in-frame rearrangements only. Not all clones are present; in checked studies, unresolved V genes account for under half, and no reason is known for the remainder. The sample has 150,000 to 200,000 clones on record, just under 90% of them singletons. 4% to 4.5% of the sample rests with the top ten. Per the publication, the time point label means: about 28 days (+/-7) after the second vaccine dose. The sample's treatment or condition, from its label and the paper: meningococcal conjugate vaccine given as trial control. The material was peripheral blood, obtained 28 days after the second dose of the MenACWY control vaccine. The receptors come from an adult who received the MenACWY meningococcal vaccine as a control.

V and J are TRBV6-1 and TRBJ1-2; D might be TRBD1 (5 bases). CDR1 is MNHNS, CDR2 SASEGT, per germline. There are 14 residues in the CDR3. V lost 0 bases and J lost 5, with 10 bases in between. The CDR3 here is CASSEAGDGYGYTF. CDR3 DNA sequence: TGTGCCAGCAGTGAAGCAGGGGATGGGTATGGCTACACCTTC.

CDR3 sequence (DNA): TGTGCCAGCAGCACCCGTGGCGTACAAGAGACCCAGTACTTC. It codes for CASSTRGVQETQYF. The chain combines TRBV9 with TRBJ2-5; D ambiguous. CDR1 and CDR2 from the germline V gene are SGDLS and YYNGEE. Trimming took 4 bases from V and 2 from J, leaving 12 bases between them. This CDR3 has 14 residues.

The genes are TRBV6-1 and TRBJ2-6; D gene ambiguous. Germline loops: CDR1 MNHNS, CDR2 SASEGT. This CDR3 has 14 amino acids. With 2 bases removed from V and 3 bases from J, the gap between germline ends came to 5 bases. CDR3 in DNA: TGTGCCAGCAGTGAACTAGTTGGGGCCAACGTCCTGACTTTC. Amino acids: CASSELVGANVLTF.

This clone was seen more than once but under ten times. This chain connects TRBV6-6 to TRBJ2-3; a weak D match, TRBD1 (5 bases). The germline gives CDR1 MNHNY, CDR2 SVGAGI (reference sequence). CDR3 size: 14 residues. V was shortened by 0 bases and J by 6 bases, with 10 bases between the two germline ends. CDR3 nucleotide sequence: TGTGCCAGCAGTTACTCGAATGGGGCGGATACGCAGTATTTT. Protein: CASSYSNGADTQYF.

The J gene is TRBJ2-7, the V gene TRBV4-1, with D possibly matching TRBD1 (5 bases). The V and J ends lost 8 bases and 2 bases respectively, with 13 bases between them. This CDR3 region has 13 residues. CDR1 is MGHRA, CDR2 YSYEKL, per germline. The CDR3 here is CASSYRTAYEQYF. CDR3 nucleotides: TGCGCCAGCTCTTACAGGACCGCCTACGAGCAGTACTTC.

The chain joins TRBV19 to TRBJ1-2; the D is unclear. This CDR3 has 15 amino acids. V was shortened by 3 bases and J by 7 bases, with 18 bases between the two germline ends. Germline V gene sequence: CDR1 LNHDA, CDR2 SQIVND (reference sequence). This CDR3 is CASSIGARVPPGYTF. CDR3 DNA: TGTGCCAGTAGTATCGGCGCGAGGGTGCCCCCTGGCTACACCTTC.

The J gene is TRBJ1-6, the V gene TRBV10-3; no reliable D call. The ends were cut back, 2 bases at V and 0 bases at J, with 5 bases in the middle. The CDR3 totals 15 residues. CDR1 and CDR2 from the germline V gene are ENHRY and SYGVKD. This chain's CDR3 is CAISESSSYNSPLHF. In DNA, the CDR3 is TGTGCCATCAGTGAGAGCAGCTCCTATAATTCACCCCTCCACTTT.

The V call is TRBV5-3, the J call TRBJ2-3, with 9 bases identical to TRBD2. TRBV5-3 is classed as an ORF, of uncertain function. This CDR3 has 14 amino acids. V dropped 1 base and J dropped 3; count of bases not matched to a gene: 0. CDR3 in amino acids: CARSLTSGTDTQYF. The CDR3, as DNA: TGTGCCAGAAGCTTGACTAGCGGGACAGATACGCAGTATTTT.

CDR3 protein: CASSLVPSGIYYEQYF. The CDR3 region has the DNA TGTGCCAGCAGCTTAGTCCCTAGCGGGATCTACTACGAGCAGTACTTC. The chain employs TRBV7-2 and TRBJ2-7; 9 bases agree with TRBD2. With V trimmed by 1 base and J by 3 bases, 7 bases remained unmatched. Per the germline V gene, CDR1 is SGHTA and CDR2 is FQGNSA. This CDR3 has 16 residues.

The V and J genes are TRBV30 and TRBJ1-5; TRBD1 is a possible D gene (6 bases). Trimming removed 0 bases at V and 3 bases at J, with 9 bases between. The CDR3 contains 14 residues. Germline V CDR1 and CDR2: GTSNPN, SVGIG (reference sequence). CDR3 sequence reads: CAWSVWTANQPQHF. For the CDR3, the DNA is TGTGCCTGGAGTGTTTGGACAGCCAATCAGCCCCAGCATTTT.

The rearrangement joins TRBV9 to TRBJ1-4, with D tentatively TRBD1 (5 bases). The CDR3 is 17 residues long. V shed 4 bases and J shed 0 bases, with 16 bases lying between them. Germline V gene lookup returns CDR1 SGDLS and CDR2 YYNGEE. The CDR3 region is CASSPRGGFATNEKLFF. The CDR3 coding sequence is TGTGCCAGCAGCCCTCGGGGGGGGTTTGCAACTAATGAAAAACTGTTTTTT. Looking up the rest from reference TRBV9 and TRBJ1-4 gives the full variable domain: DSGVTQTPKHLITATGQRVTLRCSPRSGDLSVYWYQQSLDQGLQFLIQYYNGEERAKGNILERFSAQQFPDLHSELNLSSLELGDSALYFCASSPRGGFATNEKLFFGSGTQLSVL.

The chain recombines TRBV10-3 with TRBJ2-7; 9 positions match TRBD1. The CDR3 length is 16 residues. V lost 3 bases, J lost 0 bases, and 6 bases stayed unmatched. Per germline, CDR1 ENHRY and CDR2 SYGVKD. DNA of the CDR3: TGTGCCATCAGTGATTGGACAGGGGAGAGCTCCTACGAGCAGTACTTC. Its translation is CAISDWTGESSYEQYF.

The gene calls are TRBV6-5 and TRBJ2-1; D call uncertain. Germline values: CDR1 MNHEY, CDR2 SVGAGI. Trimming took off 0 bases at V and 3 bases at J, with 12 bases between the two ends. There are 16 residues in the CDR3. As DNA, the CDR3 is TGTGCCAGCAGTTACTCGATGTTAGCCCACTACAATGAGCAGTTCTTC. Translated, it gives CASSYSMLAHYNEQFF.

V and J are TRBV4-3 and TRBJ2-2, with D possibly TRBD1 on 6 matching bases. Looked up from germline, CDR1 is LGHNA and CDR2 is YSLEER. The CDR3 has 19 amino acids. Trimming cost V 0 bases and J 0 bases, with 17 bases left between them. CDR3 region: CASSQEVRRGEPNTGELFF. In DNA form, the CDR3 reads TGCGCCAGCAGCCAAGAGGTTCGCAGGGGCGAACCGAACACCGGGGAGCTGTTTTTT.

The chain recombines TRBV2 with TRBJ2-5; TRBD1 agrees at 8 bases. Germline CDR1 and CDR2: SNHLY and FYNNEI. The CDR3 length is 14 residues. V dropped 7 bases and J dropped 6; count of bases not matched to a gene: 10. In DNA, the CDR3 is TGTGCCAGCACCAGAGGACAGGGCGGGAAGACCCAGTACTTC. Amino acid sequence: CASTRGQGGKTQYF.

The genes are TRBV4-1 and TRBJ1-4; no definite D call. Deletions cut 4 bases from V and 7 bases from J, with 16 bases between. The CDR3 is 15 residues long. Germline-derived CDR1 and CDR2 are MGHRA and YSYEKL. Here the CDR3 DNA reads TGCGCCAGCAGCCCCATCGGGCAGACTGGTGAAAAACTGTTTTTT. Translation: CASSPIGQTGEKLFF.

V usage is TRBV11-3 and J usage is TRBJ2-2; 7 bases map to TRBD1. Germline CDR1 and CDR2: SGHNT and YENEEA. The CDR3 is 15 residues long. V gave up 5 bases and J gave up 4 bases; unmatched junction bases: 7. The CDR3 is CASSDRQGSTGELFF. CDR3 nucleotides: TGTGCCAGCAGCGACCGACAGGGCTCCACCGGGGAGCTGTTTTTT.

The chain couples TRBV7-9 to TRBJ1-1, with no clear D. V lost 6 bases and J 7 bases, leaving 9 bases between the germline ends. Germline assignment: CDR1 SEHNR and CDR2 FQNEAQ (reference sequence). The CDR3 is made up of 11 amino acids. The CDR3 DNA is TGTGCCAGCAGTCCCCCGGATGAAGCTTTCTTT. This translates into CASSPPDEAFF.

The chain couples TRBV9 to TRBJ2-5; D tentatively fits TRBD1 or TRBD2 (5 bases each). Germline V CDR1 and CDR2: SGDLS, YYNGEE. The CDR3 extends over 14 amino acids. V was shortened by 2 bases and J by 4 bases, with 12 bases between the two germline ends. The CDR3 region has the DNA TGTGCCAGCAGCGTTGGGACCAGCGCAGAGACCCAGTACTTC. It yields the protein CASSVGTSAETQYF.

The chain recombines TRBV5-1 with TRBJ2-1, with 7 positions matching TRBD1. Trimming took 4 bases from V and 4 from J; bases not matched to a gene: 8. This CDR3 has 15 residues. CDR1 SGHRS and CDR2 YFSETQ come from the germline V gene. Written as DNA, the CDR3 is TGCGCCAGCAGCGCCTCCGGGACAGATTACAATGAGCAGTTCTTC. This gives the protein CASSASGTDYNEQFF.

The gene calls are TRBV21-1 and TRBJ1-1; TRBD1 is the table's D call and was not checked against the DNA. TRBV21-1 is described as a pseudogene. The CDR3 totals 15 residues. CDR3 residues: CASGGQKGDFTEAFF. CDR3 sequence (DNA): TGTGCCAGCGGGGGACAGAAGGGAGATTTCACTGAAGCTTTCTTT.

This clone has a single count. The chain carries TRBV3-1 (or the pseudogene TRBV3-2) and TRBJ2-1, with TRBD2 matching 7 bases. V trimming: 0 bases; J trimming: 15 bases; junction bases outside the gene matches: 5. Looked up from germline, CDR1 is LGHDT and CDR2 is YNNKEL (reference sequence). The CDR3 spans 12 residues. The CDR3 region is CASSQEPTSMFF. The CDR3 DNA is TGTGCCAGCAGCCAAGAACCGACTAGCATGTTCTTC.

The chain carries TRBV27 and TRBJ1-2; D gene uncertain. This CDR3 has 14 residues. Trimming shortened V by 1 base and J by 4 bases, and 10 bases separated the two germline ends. Germline V lookup: CDR1 MNHEY, CDR2 SMNVEV (reference sequence). The CDR3: CASSLFGNSYGYTF. CDR3 nucleotides: TGTGCCAGCAGTTTATTTGGTAATTCCTATGGCTACACCTTC.

The chain carries TRBV5-6 and TRBJ1-1; D gene unclear. CDR3 length: 11 residues. V was pared by 0 bases and J by 5 bases, with 2 bases between. Germline CDR1 and CDR2: SGHDT and YYEEEE. The CDR3 bases are TGTGCCAGCAGCTTGGGGACTGAAGCTTTCTTT. Its protein product is CASSLGTEAFF.

V usage is TRBV5-5 and J usage is TRBJ1-1; possibly TRBD1 for D (6 bases). Looked up from germline, CDR1 is SGHKS and CDR2 is YYEKEE (reference sequence). V lost 4 bases and J 4 bases, leaving 14 bases between the germline ends. The CDR3 runs to 14 residues. CDR3 sequence (DNA): TGTGCCAGCAGCCGGGTGGGGGCGGGCACTGAAGCTTTCTTT. It is translated as CASSRVGAGTEAFF. Full variable domain (missing parts from reference TRBV5-5 and TRBJ1-1): DAGVTQSPTHLIKTRGQQVTLRCSPISGHKSVSWYQQVLGQGPQFIFQYYEKEERGRGNFPDRFSARQFPNYSSELNVNALLLGDSALYLCASSRVGAGTEAFFGQGTRLTVV.

This clone was recorded once. The chain employs TRBV6-5 and TRBJ2-1; TRBD2 is a possible D gene (5 bases). The V and J ends lost 6 bases and 9 bases respectively, with 12 bases between them. Germline CDR1 reads MNHEY; CDR2 reads SVGAGI. This CDR3 comprises 12 residues. CDR3 nucleotide sequence: TGTGCCAGCAGCCTGAGACGGGGTGAGCAGTTCTTC. Translating it yields CASSLRRGEQFF.

CDR3 in amino acids: CASSMGQHDYEQYF. Here the CDR3 DNA reads TGTGCCAGCAGCATGGGACAGCATGATTACGAGCAGTACTTC. The V gene is TRBV6-6, the J gene TRBJ2-7; 7 bases are shared with TRBD1. V was pared by 6 bases and J by 4 bases, with 9 bases of the junction left unmatched. In germline, CDR1 is MNHNY, CDR2 SVGAGI (reference sequence). CDR3 length equals 14 residues.

This chain links TRBV12-3 or TRBV12-4 with TRBJ1-1, with D possibly matching TRBD1 (5 bases). There are 13 residues in the CDR3. V was shortened by 3 bases and J by 2 bases, with 7 bases between the two germline ends. The CDR3: CASSLQGNTEAFF. The CDR3 DNA follows: TGTGCCAGCAGTTTGCAGGGTAACACTGAAGCTTTCTTT.